The sample holds a few counts of the clone carrying this T cell receptor (beta chain). Its antigen is still unknown. Produced via immunoSEQ multiplex PCR; TCRdb's table is partial and in-frame only. The table shows 30,000 to 40,000 clones, with roughly 85% occurring only once. Described time point: week 35, safety follow-up. Vaccine doses each comprised 300 ug of mutant IDH1 20-mer peptide, with topical imiquimod. The CDR3 contains 12 residues. Between the trimmed V and J ends, which lost 2 bases and 9 bases, there was a span of 8 bases. The germline CDR1 and CDR2 sequences are MNHNS and SASEGT. This record belongs to a study of a mutant IDH1 vaccine in newly diagnosed glioma.

Here the sequenced sample was PBMCs, taken from a glioma patient whose treatment included an IDH1 peptide vaccine. The sequence was collected from a woman aged 18 to 35 with glioma. This chain uses TRBV6-1 with TRBJ1-3; D gene uncertain. The CDR3 nucleotides read TGTGCCAGCAGTGAATACCGAAGCACCATATATTTT. Translation: CASSEYRSTIYF.